The 15 T cell receptor beta chains reported below all come from one sample, sequenced in a study of blood T cell repertoires in COVID-19. This table comes from immunoSEQ multiplex PCR, and its TCRdb copy is limited to in-frame clones, with some not included. The sample holds tens of thousands of clones, approximately 80% seen once. The sample was PBMCs or T cells enriched from blood (not recorded which). These receptors originate from a woman aged 40 to 50 with acute COVID-19.

The count of this clone is one. The DNA for the CDR3 is TGTGCCAGCAGTGACAGCTCTGGAAACACCATATATTTT. Translating it yields CASSDSSGNTIYF. This chain joins TRBV27 and TRBJ1-3; the D gene is possibly TRBD1 (5 bases). The CDR3 is made up of 13 amino acids. Trimming removed 5 bases from V and 0 bases from J, with 5 bases in between. The germline CDR1 and CDR2 sequences are MNHEY and SMNVEV (reference sequence).

The rearrangement joins TRBV5-1 to TRBJ1-1; D remains ambiguous. Looked up from germline, CDR1 is SGHRS and CDR2 is YFSETQ. V was shortened by 0 bases and J by 0 bases, with 9 bases between the two germline ends. This CDR3 comprises 15 residues. DNA of the CDR3: TGCGCCAGCAGCTTGGTAACATTTTTGAACACTGAAGCTTTCTTT. Its translation is CASSLVTFLNTEAFF. Complete variable domain (other parts from reference TRBV5-1 and TRBJ1-1): KAGVTQTPRYLIKTRGQQVTLSCSPISGHRSVSWYQQTPGQGLQFLFEYFSETQRNKGNFPGRFSGRQFSNSRSEMNVSTLELGDSALYLCASSLVTFLNTEAFFGQGTRLTVV.

V usage is TRBV14 and J usage is TRBJ2-5; tentatively, D is TRBD2 (5 bases). V lost 4 bases to trimming and J lost 7 bases, with 13 bases between them. This CDR3 has 13 residues. Germline V lookup: CDR1 SGHDN, CDR2 FVKESK. CDR3 residues: CASSPLWAGTQYF. In nucleotides, the CDR3 is TGTGCCAGCAGCCCACTTTGGGCGGGGACCCAGTACTTC.

The genes are TRBV6-1 and TRBJ2-3; 8 bases line up with TRBD2. V lost 4 bases, J lost 2 bases, and 14 bases stayed unmatched. The germline V gene encodes CDR1 MNHNS and CDR2 SASEGT. The CDR3 has 18 amino acids. The CDR3 sequence: CASSGPDFSGIHTDTQYF. The CDR3 DNA follows: TGTGCCAGCAGTGGCCCTGACTTTAGCGGGATCCACACAGATACGCAGTATTTT.

This clone was detected once. The J gene is TRBJ2-2, the V gene TRBV27; 9 bases line up with TRBD1. V shed 6 bases, J shed 3 bases, and the junction held 8 bases outside the gene matches. The germline V gene has CDR1 MNHEY and CDR2 SMNVEV (reference sequence). This CDR3 comprises 16 residues. The CDR3, as DNA: TGTGCCAGCAGACAACAGGGGGCTTGGGACACCGGGGAGCTGTTTTTT. This gives the protein CASRQQGAWDTGELFF.

The V gene is TRBV28, the J gene TRBJ2-3; 7 nucleotides align to TRBD2. The ends lost 6 bases at V and 4 bases at J; junction bases unmatched: 4. Germline CDR1 reads MDHEN; CDR2 reads SYDVKM. This CDR3 comprises 13 residues. This CDR3 reads CASRGRVPDTQYF. The CDR3 nucleotides are TGTGCCAGCAGGGGGAGGGTCCCAGATACGCAGTATTTT. The variable domain in full, completed from reference TRBV28 and TRBJ2-3, reads DVKVTQSSRYLVKRTGEKVFLECVQDMDHENMFWYRQDPGLGLRLIYFSYDVKMKEKGDIPEGYSVSREKKERFSLILESASTNQTSMYLCASRGRVPDTQYFGPGTRLTVL.

V is TRBV28 and J is TRBJ2-1, with TRBD1 identical over 7 bases. After removal of 6 bases from V and 2 bases from J, the junction contained 13 bases not matched to a gene. Germline V CDR1 and CDR2: MDHEN, SYDVKM. The CDR3 contains 17 residues. CDR3 in DNA: TGTGCCAGCAGCACAGGGGCCGGGGACCTTGCCTACAATGAGCAGTTCTTC. It is translated as CASSTGAGDLAYNEQFF. The whole variable domain, remainder taken from reference TRBV28 and TRBJ2-1, is DVKVTQSSRYLVKRTGEKVFLECVQDMDHENMFWYRQDPGLGLRLIYFSYDVKMKEKGDIPEGYSVSREKKERFSLILESASTNQTSMYLCASSTGAGDLAYNEQFFGPGTRLTVL.

This clone was counted only a few times. V and J are TRBV2 and TRBJ2-3; weak D call: TRBD1 (5 bases). CDR1 SNHLY and CDR2 FYNNEI come from the germline V gene. The V and J ends lost 5 bases and 0 bases respectively, with 12 bases between them. The CDR3 has 15 residues. The CDR3 DNA sequence: TGTGCCAGCAGTCTCGGGCCAGGGAGCACAGATACGCAGTATTTT. Residues: CASSLGPGSTDTQYF.

This clone was seen more than once but under ten times. V usage is TRBV7-8 and J usage is TRBJ2-1, with 7 bases aligning to TRBD2. Germline values: CDR1 SGHVS, CDR2 FQNEAQ. The junction had 7 bases not matched to a gene; V was cut back by 7 bases and J by 7 bases. CDR3 length: 13 residues. The CDR3 loop reads CASTLWEGNEQFF. Here the CDR3 DNA reads TGTGCCAGCACCCTCTGGGAGGGTAATGAGCAGTTCTTC.

J is TRBJ2-1 and V is TRBV3-1 (or the pseudogene TRBV3-2), with TRBD1 identical over 10 bases. J lost 8 bases, V lost 3 bases, and 10 bases had no gene match. The CDR3 length is 16 residues. CDR1 is LGHDT, CDR2 YNNKEL, per germline (reference sequence). CDR3 residues: CASSQATGGAGYEQFF. The CDR3 region has the DNA TGTGCCAGCAGCCAGGCGACAGGGGGCGCAGGGTATGAGCAGTTCTTC.

In its sample, this clone was seen once. V is TRBV7-2 and J is TRBJ2-2; 7 nucleotides agree with TRBD2. CDR3 length equals 18 residues. The trim removed 4 bases at V and 0 bases at J, leaving 11 bases unmatched. The germline V gene encodes CDR1 SGHTA and CDR2 FQGNSA. The CDR3 nucleotides are TGTGCCAGCAGCTCGCAGTGGGCGGGAGCCACGAACACCGGGGAGCTGTTTTTT. Encoded protein: CASSSQWAGATNTGELFF.

The V and J genes are TRBV19 and TRBJ2-3; D remains unclear. Germline CDR1 and CDR2: LNHDA and SQIVND (reference sequence). V shed 1 base and J shed 2 bases, with 10 bases lying between them. The CDR3 runs 15 residues. CDR3 DNA sequence: TGTGCCAGTAGTATAGGGCCGATCTTCACAGATACGCAGTATTTT. Its translation is CASSIGPIFTDTQYF.

This clone was recorded only once. The V call is TRBV7-8, the J call TRBJ1-3; possible D gene TRBD1, 5 bases. Trimming removed 1 base at V and 5 bases at J, with 9 bases between. Looked up from germline, CDR1 is SGHVS and CDR2 is FQNEAQ. The CDR3 covers 14 residues. The CDR3 DNA sequence: TGTGCCAGCAGCTTAGGGGGCGGCAGAAACACCATATATTTT. Translation: CASSLGGGRNTIYF. The whole variable domain, filled in from reference TRBV7-8 and TRBJ1-3, reads GAGVSQSPRYKVAKRGQDVALRCDPISGHVSLFWYQQALGQGPEFLTYFQNEAQLDKSGLPSDRFFAERPEGSVSTLKIQRTQQEDSAVYLCASSLGGGRNTIYFGEGSWLTVV.

This chain connects TRBV7-6 to TRBJ1-6; D gene unclear. The length of the CDR3 is 16 residues. V gave up 2 bases and J gave up 0 bases, with 8 bases separating them. Germline CDR1 is SGHVS and CDR2 is FNYEAQ. For the CDR3, the DNA is TGTGCCAGCAGCTTATGGGAGATCTCCTATAATTCACCCCTCCACTTT. It yields the protein CASSLWEISYNSPLHF.

This clone appeared a few times. V is TRBV5-1 and J is TRBJ2-1; 7 nucleotides match TRBD2. CDR1 SGHRS and CDR2 YFSETQ come from the germline V gene. The V gene end was trimmed by 5 bases and the J gene end by 5 bases; junction bases not matched to a gene: 13. This CDR3 is 16 amino acids long. CDR3 loop: CASSWSGAVTHNEQFF. The CDR3, as DNA: TGCGCCAGCAGTTGGAGCGGGGCGGTAACCCACAATGAGCAGTTCTTC.